These 22 T cell receptor beta chains originate from one sample sequenced in a study of blood T cell repertoires in COVID-19. Some clones are missing from TCRdb's copy, which holds only in-frame ones; the method was immunoSEQ multiplex PCR. The sample lists around 200,000 clones; 84% were seen once. The sample taken for sequencing was peripheral blood. The receptors stem from a man aged 25-45 years with active or convalescent COVID-19.

This sequence joins TRBV14 and TRBJ1-2, with a tentative D call TRBD1 (6 bases). V lost 6 bases and J lost 5, with 13 bases in between. This CDR3 region has 13 residues. CDR1 and CDR2 (germline): SGHDN, FVKESK. CDR3 in amino acids: CASSPGGAYGYTF. In DNA, the CDR3 is TGTGCCAGCAGTCCTGGGGGGGCTTATGGCTACACCTTC.

The chain links TRBV5-6 to TRBJ2-1; D is perhaps TRBD1 (5 bases). This CDR3 comprises 11 residues. Germline CDR1 reads SGHDT; CDR2 reads YYEEEE. V dropped 2 bases and J dropped 10 bases, with 7 bases sitting between them. CDR3 loop: CASSFDREQFF. The CDR3 region has the DNA TGTGCCAGCAGCTTCGACAGAGAGCAGTTCTTC.

A note on this clone: Relative to the germline gene, one junction end is altered; a read error may explain this. CDR3 loop: CASSLATALQETQYF. The CDR3 region has the DNA TGTGCTAGCAGCTTAGCCACAGCCCTCCAAGAGACCCAGTACTTC. This rearrangement joins TRBV7-7 to TRBJ2-5; D is unclear. Per germline, CDR1 SSHAT and CDR2 FNYEAQ (reference sequence). The CDR3 is 15 residues long.

The V gene is TRBV6-5, the J gene TRBJ1-1; D might be TRBD1 (5 bases). V dropped 10 bases and J dropped 6 bases, with 12 bases sitting between them. CDR3 length: 11 amino acids. Germline CDR1 is MNHEY and CDR2 is SVGAGI. In nucleotides, the CDR3 is TGTGCCACCGGACGGGGGGCTGAAGCTTTCTTT. Its translation: CATGRGAEAFF.

The rearrangement links TRBV6-2 or TRBV6-3 to TRBJ2-3; D is unresolved. The length of the CDR3 is 14 residues. V gave up 4 bases and J gave up 5 bases, with 13 bases separating them. CDR1 and CDR2 (germline): MNHEY, SVGEGT. CDR3: CASSSRHRVDTQYF. Here the CDR3 DNA reads TGTGCCAGCAGTTCGCGCCACCGGGTAGATACGCAGTATTTT.

The gene calls are TRBV3-1 (or the pseudogene TRBV3-2) and TRBJ1-2; 7 bases fit TRBD1. The CDR3 sequence is 15 residues long. The V gene end was trimmed by 2 bases and the J gene end by 4 bases; junction bases not matched to a gene: 7. Germline V gives CDR1 LGHDT, CDR2 YNNKEL (reference sequence). This CDR3 is CASSQPQGGGYGYTF. The CDR3 DNA follows: TGTGCCAGCAGCCAACCTCAGGGGGGAGGCTATGGCTACACCTTC.

The rearrangement links TRBV12-3 or TRBV12-4 to TRBJ1-1; a weak D match, TRBD1 (5 bases). The V end lost 7 bases, the J end lost 3 bases, and 12 bases lay between the germline ends. The CDR3 loop spans 13 amino acids. The CDR3 DNA sequence: TGTGCCAGCACACGTGGGGGGGACACTGAAGCTTTCTTT. This codes for CASTRGGDTEAFF.

This rearrangement joins TRBV5-8 to TRBJ2-1, with 9 positions matching TRBD2. The CDR3 is 17 amino acids. CDR1 and CDR2 (germline): SGHTS, YDEGEE. V gave up 5 bases and J gave up 4 bases; unmatched junction bases: 13. CDR3 sequence (DNA): TGTGCCAGCAGTTCGGCCTATAGCGGGGGCCCATACAATGAGCAGTTCTTC. Translation gives CASSSAYSGGPYNEQFF.

The J gene is TRBJ2-1, the V gene TRBV11-1; D perhaps matches TRBD2 (5 bases). Trimming left V 8 bases short and J 7 bases short, with 18 bases between. The CDR3 consists of 14 residues. In germline, CDR1 is SGHAT, CDR2 FQDESV (reference sequence). The CDR3 loop reads CASEGFSPGNEQFF. DNA for the CDR3: TGTGCCAGCGAGGGCTTCTCCCCGGGGAATGAGCAGTTCTTC.

This chain links TRBV30 with TRBJ1-4; TRBD1 is a possible D gene (6 bases). CDR1 is GTSNPN, CDR2 SVGIG, per germline (reference sequence). The germline V and J ends were trimmed by 1 base and 8 bases, with 17 bases remaining between them. The CDR3 runs to 15 residues. The CDR3 reads CAWSAALGASEKLFF. CDR3 DNA sequence: TGTGCCTGGAGTGCCGCCCTGGGGGCATCCGAAAAACTGTTTTTT.

The chain couples TRBV27 to TRBJ1-1; D call uncertain. V lost 5 bases and J lost 10, with 20 bases in between. The germline V gene encodes CDR1 MNHEY and CDR2 SMNVEV (reference sequence). CDR3 length equals 14 residues. CDR3 nucleotide sequence: TGTGCCAGCAGTCCACCCACGTGGGAGGGTACAGCTTTCTTT. Its translation is CASSPPTWEGTAFF.

This clone came up once. The chain carries TRBV11-3 and TRBJ2-1; perhaps TRBD2 as D (6 bases). Germline CDR1 SGHNT, CDR2 YENEEA. CDR3 size: 14 residues. V was pared by 7 bases and J by 2 bases, with 12 bases between. The CDR3 DNA is TGTGCCAGCATGGCGGGGAGAGCCTACAATGAGCAGTTCTTC. Protein sequence: CASMAGRAYNEQFF.

In its sample, this clone was seen a few times. V and J are TRBV9 and TRBJ2-7, with D possibly matching TRBD2 (6 bases). Germline CDR1 is SGDLS and CDR2 is YYNGEE. V lost 2 bases and J lost 0, with 15 bases in between. CDR3 length: 16 residues. The CDR3 here is CASSVAGTGSSYEQYF. Here the CDR3 DNA reads TGTGCCAGCAGCGTCGCCGGGACCGGGAGCTCCTACGAGCAGTACTTC.

This clone was picked up one time. V gene TRBV9 combines with J gene TRBJ2-1; weak D call: TRBD2 (7 bases). This CDR3 has 15 residues. V lost 4 bases and J lost 6, with 17 bases in between. Germline loops: CDR1 SGDLS, CDR2 YYNGEE. CDR3 sequence: CASSRRGGPSNEQFF. Written as DNA, the CDR3 is TGTGCCAGCAGCCGGAGGGGGGGTCCCAGCAATGAGCAGTTCTTC.

The chain uses TRBV6-5 and TRBJ1-6; unclear D gene. The germline gives CDR1 MNHEY, CDR2 SVGAGI. V lost 5 bases to trimming and J lost 14 bases, with 22 bases between them. The CDR3 has 15 amino acids. The CDR3 sequence: CASSPLYPSNSALHF. CDR3 sequence (DNA): TGTGCCAGCAGTCCCCTATATCCAAGTAATTCGGCCCTCCACTTT.

With respect to this clone: The junction departs from germline at one end; a sequencing error may be responsible. In the same sample, other DNA sequences code for this CDR3. This chain links TRBV7-2 with TRBJ1-2; D not certain. Germline loops: CDR1 SGHTA, CDR2 FQGNSA. There are 15 residues in the CDR3. The CDR3 DNA sequence: TGTGCCAGCAGCCCCCGTAGTGAGGGCAACTATGGCTATACCTTC. This codes for CASSPRSEGNYGYTF.

The chain links TRBV15 to TRBJ1-4; D is uncertain. The CDR3 is 15 amino acids. The germline CDR1 and CDR2 sequences are LNHNV and YYDKDF (reference sequence). Trimming removed 4 bases at V and 7 bases at J, with 16 bases between. CDR3 loop: CATSTRREALEKLFF. DNA for the CDR3: TGTGCCACCAGCACGCGGCGGGAGGCCCTTGAAAAACTGTTTTTT.

The gene calls are TRBV2 and TRBJ2-1; a possible D gene is TRBD2 (6 bases). From germline, CDR1 is SNHLY and CDR2 FYNNEI. V lost 4 bases, J lost 12 bases, and 22 bases lay in between. There are 15 residues in the CDR3. The CDR3 here is CASSVESDGRLGQFF. The CDR3 coding sequence is TGTGCCAGCAGTGTGGAGTCTGACGGGAGACTAGGGCAGTTCTTC.

The V gene is TRBV19, the J gene TRBJ1-5; tentatively, D is TRBD1 (5 bases). The V gene's germline CDR1 is LNHDA and CDR2 SQIVND (reference sequence). The CDR3 spans 13 residues. Trimming removed 7 bases at V and 6 bases at J, with 13 bases between. CDR3 amino acids: CASIQVGGQPQHF. CDR3 DNA: TGTGCCAGTATCCAAGTGGGGGGTCAGCCCCAGCATTTT. Drawing the rest from reference TRBV19 and TRBJ1-5, the complete variable domain is DGGITQSPKYLFRKEGQNVTLSCEQNLNHDAMYWYRQDPGQGLRLIYYSQIVNDFQKGDIAEGYSVSREKKESFPLTVTSAQKNPTAFYLCASIQVGGQPQHFGDGTRLSIL.

J is TRBJ1-4 and V is TRBV2; unclear D gene. V was shortened by 7 bases and J by 3 bases, with 9 bases between the two germline ends. This CDR3 is 13 amino acids long. Per germline, CDR1 SNHLY and CDR2 FYNNEI. The CDR3 sequence: CASNFGPNEKLFF. DNA of the CDR3: TGTGCCAGCAATTTCGGTCCTAATGAAAAACTGTTTTTT.

The V call is TRBV5-1, the J call TRBJ1-4; the match to TRBD1 covers 8 bases. CDR1 and CDR2 (germline): SGHRS, YFSETQ. This CDR3 is 17 amino acids long. The ends lost 4 bases at V and 7 bases at J; junction bases unmatched: 15. CDR3 loop: CASSTQNRQGTSEKLFF. DNA of the CDR3: TGCGCCAGCAGCACCCAAAACCGACAGGGGACAAGTGAAAAACTGTTTTTT. Together with reference TRBV5-1 and TRBJ1-4, the CDR3 gives the full variable domain: KAGVTQTPRYLIKTRGQQVTLSCSPISGHRSVSWYQQTPGQGLQFLFEYFSETQRNKGNFPGRFSGRQFSNSRSEMNVSTLELGDSALYLCASSTQNRQGTSEKLFFGSGTQLSVL.

The chain joins TRBV28 to TRBJ2-5, with TRBD2 identical over 8 bases. J lost 4 bases, V lost 6 bases, and 10 bases had no gene match. The CDR3 is 15 amino acids. Germline assignment: CDR1 MDHEN and CDR2 SYDVKM. This chain's CDR3 is CASSPPGGAAETQYF. CDR3 nucleotides: TGTGCCAGCAGCCCGCCCGGGGGGGCGGCAGAGACCCAGTACTTC. Combining the CDR3 with reference TRBV28 and TRBJ2-5 gives the whole variable domain DVKVTQSSRYLVKRTGEKVFLECVQDMDHENMFWYRQDPGLGLRLIYFSYDVKMKEKGDIPEGYSVSREKKERFSLILESASTNQTSMYLCASSPPGGAAETQYFGPGTRLLVL.